The 28 T cell receptor beta chains below come from one sample, sequenced in a study of spatial heterogeneity in lung cancer. Indicated time point: sample taken at primary tumor resection. Study findings and constraints: Higher tumor mutation counts went along with higher counts of expanded intratumoral alpha and beta TCRs.

TCRdb redid the calling of the 5' RACE reads with MiXCR, one entry per CDR3 protein. The table shows about 6,000 distinct CDR3 sequences, with 11% to 15% occurring only once. What these receptors recognize is not known. The sample here was lung tumor tissue, taken at surgery. Every receptor here comes from a male donor with early-stage non-small cell lung cancer.

This clonotype ranks as medium-sized. This beta chain slipped into a library made for alpha chains as a stray read, so its size is not meaningful. The chain combines TRBV5-6 with TRBJ1-2; no clear D. Germline values: CDR1 SGHDT, CDR2 YYEEEE. This CDR3 region has 14 residues. Trimming shortened V by 4 bases and J by 4 bases, and 14 bases separated the two germline ends. The CDR3 DNA follows: TGTGCCAGCAGCCCGGACCGTCGGTCCTATGGCTACACCTTC. Amino acids: CASSPDRRSYGYTF.

In its sample, this clonotype ranks as medium-sized. Being off target in a library aimed at alpha chains, this beta chain has a size of little meaning. In DNA, the CDR3 is TGCAGTGCTACAATGACAGGGACCTATGGCTACACCTTC. Translating gives CSATMTGTYGYTF. V usage is TRBV20-1 and J usage is TRBJ1-2, with 7 bases aligning to TRBD1. The germline gives CDR1 DFQATT, CDR2 SNEGSKA (reference sequence). Unmatched junction bases numbered 6, after V lost 4 bases and J lost 4 bases. CDR3 length equals 13 residues.

This clonotype counts as medium-sized. A library prepared for alpha chains yielded this beta chain as an off-target read; its size is of little meaning. CDR3 nucleotide sequence: TGTGCCAGCAGTAGACTAGCGGAAACCTACAATGAGCAGTTCTTC. This codes for CASSRLAETYNEQFF. The V gene is TRBV2, the J gene TRBJ2-1, with 9 bases that match TRBD2. This CDR3 has 15 amino acids. V shed 5 bases, J shed 2 bases, and the junction held 4 bases outside the gene matches. The V gene's germline CDR1 is SNHLY and CDR2 FYNNEI.

This clonotype was observed at least ten times. This beta chain came through as a stray read in a library set up for alpha chains, and its size says little. This chain links TRBV7-2 with TRBJ2-7; 10 bases map to TRBD2. Trimming cost V 5 bases and J 3 bases; bases outside gene matches: 7. The CDR3 contains 15 residues. Germline V lookup: CDR1 SGHTA, CDR2 FQGNSA. The CDR3 DNA follows: TGTGCCAGCAGCGAGCTAGCGGGAGTTGGCTACGAGCAGTACTTC. Its protein product is CASSELAGVGYEQYF.

Judged by abundance, this clonotype is large. The library was designed around alpha chains, so this beta chain is a stray read whose abundance carries little weight. The gene calls are TRBV27 and TRBJ2-6; TRBD2 agrees at 11 bases. Trimming took 5 bases from V and 2 from J; bases not matched to a gene: 14. The CDR3 runs to 20 residues. Germline V gene data show CDR1 as MNHEY and CDR2 as SMNVEV (reference sequence). In nucleotides, the CDR3 is TGTGCCAGCAGTGGGTATGAACTAGCGGGAGAGGGTCCTGGGGCCAACGTCCTGACTTTC. Translation gives CASSGYELAGEGPGANVLTF.

By proportion, this clonotype is medium-sized (0.01 to 0.1%). The library was designed around alpha chains, so this beta chain is a stray read whose abundance carries little weight. The chain recombines TRBV7-2 with TRBJ2-5; unclear D gene. Germline V lookup: CDR1 SGHTA, CDR2 FQGNSA. CDR3 size: 13 residues. Trimming shortened V by 2 bases and J by 5 bases, and 9 bases separated the two germline ends. The CDR3 protein is CASSLLGLETQYF. The CDR3 DNA reads as TGTGCCAGCAGCTTATTAGGGTTGGAGACCCAGTACTTC.

This clonotype was picked up many times. This beta chain came through as a stray read in a library set up for alpha chains, and its size says little. This chain connects TRBV28 to TRBJ2-3; D is ambiguous. V was cut by 4 bases and J by 6 bases, with 11 bases left in between. Germline-derived CDR1 and CDR2 are MDHEN and SYDVKM. The CDR3 spans 13 residues. CDR3 in amino acids: CASSSPPVDTQYF. The CDR3 nucleotides read TGTGCCAGCAGTTCCCCGCCCGTGGATACGCAGTATTTT.

This clonotype is medium-sized by share. Little can be read into the size of this beta chain, an off-target read in a library designed for alpha chains. The chain is built from TRBV4-1 and TRBJ2-1, with D perhaps TRBD1 (6 bases). CDR3 length: 16 residues. The ends were cut back, 6 bases at V and 5 bases at J, with 20 bases in the middle. Germline V CDR1 and CDR2: MGHRA, YSYEKL. CDR3 in amino acids: CASRSGVTLLNNEQFF. The CDR3 DNA reads as TGCGCCAGCAGGTCAGGGGTAACTCTCCTAAACAATGAGCAGTTCTTC.

This clonotype has a count of ten or more. Because the library targeted alpha chains, this beta chain is an off-target read whose size means little. The genes are TRBV4-1 and TRBJ2-3, with D possibly TRBD2 on 6 matching bases. The CDR3 totals 17 residues. With 0 bases removed from V and 4 bases from J, the gap between germline ends came to 17 bases. CDR1 MGHRA and CDR2 YSYEKL come from the germline V gene. CDR3 DNA: TGCGCCAGCAGCCAAGATTCGGCAGGTTGGGGGGCAGATACGCAGTATTTT. Encoded protein: CASSQDSAGWGADTQYF.

Judged by abundance, this clonotype is medium-sized. Within a library made for alpha chains, this beta chain is off target, and its count is uninformative. The genes are TRBV20-1 and TRBJ2-1, with 8 bases fitting TRBD2. V was clipped by 0 bases and J by 5 bases; unmatched bases: 15. Germline V gene sequence: CDR1 DFQATT, CDR2 SNEGSKA (reference sequence). There are 18 residues in the CDR3. CDR3 protein: CSARDEVAGTKADNEQFF. Here the CDR3 DNA reads TGCAGTGCTAGAGATGAGGTAGCGGGAACGAAGGCGGACAATGAGCAGTTCTTC.

This clonotype is classed as medium-sized. This beta chain slipped into a library made for alpha chains as a stray read, so its size is not meaningful. The chain carries TRBV19 and TRBJ2-1; D is tentatively TRBD1 or TRBD2 (5 bases each). Germline V gives CDR1 LNHDA, CDR2 SQIVND (reference sequence). V lost 0 bases to trimming and J lost 3 bases, with 15 bases between them. The length of the CDR3 is 17 residues. CDR3 amino acids: CASSIDTGIGGYNEQFF. CDR3 nucleotide sequence: TGTGCCAGTAGTATAGATACAGGAATTGGGGGCTACAATGAGCAGTTCTTC.

Relative to its sample, this clonotype is medium-sized. A library prepared for alpha chains yielded this beta chain as an off-target read; its size is of little meaning. The CDR3: CAWSIARGADNTGELFF. The CDR3 DNA sequence: TGTGCCTGGAGTATCGCCCGAGGAGCGGATAACACCGGGGAGCTGTTTTTT. The chain couples TRBV30 to TRBJ2-2; maybe TRBD2 (5 bases). The germline V gene encodes CDR1 GTSNPN and CDR2 SVGIG (reference sequence). Trimming removed 2 bases at V and 2 bases at J, with 18 bases between. This CDR3 is built from 17 residues.

Sample share makes this clonotype medium-sized. Because this beta chain is a stray read in a library intended to capture alpha chains, its abundance should not be given much weight. The rearrangement links TRBV27 to TRBJ2-3, with 7 nucleotides matching TRBD2. The length of the CDR3 is 14 residues. Germline trimming cut 6 bases from V and 2 bases from J; bases unmatched to any gene: 5. Germline-derived CDR1 and CDR2 are MNHEY and SMNVEV (reference sequence). The CDR3 DNA follows: TGTGCCAGCAGGACTAGCCCATTCACAGATACGCAGTATTTT. It encodes CASRTSPFTDTQYF.

This clonotype is judged medium-sized. Because this beta chain is a stray read in a library intended to capture alpha chains, its abundance should not be given much weight. CDR3 loop: CASKDRPLSYEQYF. The CDR3 DNA reads TGTGCCAGCAAGGACAGGCCCCTTTCCTACGAGCAGTACTTC. V is TRBV18 and J is TRBJ2-7, with 7 positions matching TRBD1. The CDR3 consists of 14 residues. Germline values: CDR1 KGHSH, CDR2 LQKENI. V lost 8 bases to trimming and J lost 1 base; unmatched junction nucleotides: 8.

This clonotype has ten or more counts. In a library made to pick up alpha chains, this beta chain is a stray read with a size that means little. J is TRBJ1-5 and V is TRBV28; D is perhaps TRBD1 (6 bases). Germline CDR1 MDHEN, CDR2 SYDVKM. Trimming removed 3 bases from V and 5 bases from J, with 14 bases in between. The CDR3 totals 15 residues. Here the CDR3 DNA reads TGTGCCAGCAGTTTGGGGGGGCAAGGGGATCAGCCCCAGCATTTT. Its translation is CASSLGGQGDQPQHF.

Concerning this clonotype itself: This beta chain is a stray sequence in a library constructed for alpha chains; its clone size is not meaningful. The chain is built from TRBV6-2 or TRBV6-3 and TRBJ1-1, with a possible D match to TRBD1 (5 bases). The germline gives CDR1 MNHEY, CDR2 SVGEGT. V lost 0 bases, J lost 6 bases, and 14 bases lay in between. This CDR3 spans 15 amino acids. As DNA, the CDR3 is TGTGCCAGCAGTTACTCGAGTCCCGGGACTCCTGAAGCTTTCTTT. Its protein product is CASSYSSPGTPEAFF.

In its sample, this clonotype was seen a few times. This beta chain was picked up by a library intended for alpha chains and is off target, so its count carries little meaning. The chain joins TRBV29-1 to TRBJ2-1, with TRBD1 identical over 10 bases. The CDR3 spans 15 residues. The J segment lost 7 bases and the V segment lost 4 bases, leaving 10 bases of the junction unmatched. CDR1 is SQVTM, CDR2 ANQGSEA, per germline. The CDR3 nucleotides are TGCAGCGTTGTACCGGACAGGGGGAATCTTAATGAGCAGTTCTTC. Encoded protein: CSVVPDRGNLNEQFF.

By frequency in the sample, this clonotype is medium-sized. This beta chain is a stray sequence in a library constructed for alpha chains; its clone size is not meaningful. The chain is built from TRBV28 and TRBJ2-7; 12 bases align to TRBD2. There are 17 residues in the CDR3. Germline V gives CDR1 MDHEN, CDR2 SYDVKM. V lost 3 bases to trimming and J lost 5 bases; unmatched junction nucleotides: 11. CDR3 DNA sequence: TGTGCCAGCAGTTTTCCTAGCGGGAGGGCCATAGACGACGAGCAGTACTTC. Protein product: CASSFPSGRAIDDEQYF.

This clonotype is medium-sized (0.01 to 0.1%) by share. Because the library targeted alpha chains, this beta chain is an off-target read whose size means little. The CDR3 loop is CASSGAGSPLHF. The CDR3 bases are TGTGCCAGCAGTGGTGCGGGGTCACCCCTCCACTTT. This rearrangement joins TRBV28 to TRBJ1-6; unclear D gene. CDR1 and CDR2 (germline): MDHEN, SYDVKM. Trimming pared 5 bases from V and 10 bases from J, leaving 9 bases between. CDR3 length: 12 residues.

This clonotype is deemed medium-sized. A library made for alpha chains picked up this beta chain off target, so its size means little. The chain recombines TRBV28 with TRBJ2-1; 10 bases match TRBD2. The CDR3 has 17 amino acids. Germline V CDR1 and CDR2: MDHEN, SYDVKM. V shed 6 bases, J shed 0 bases, and the junction held 8 bases outside the gene matches. The CDR3 reads CASRSSGSFSSYNEQFF. CDR3 bases: TGTGCCAGCAGATCTAGCGGGAGCTTCAGCTCCTACAATGAGCAGTTCTTC.

A remark on this clonotype: This beta chain came through as a stray read in a library set up for alpha chains, and its size says little. The chain couples TRBV7-9 to TRBJ2-5; 7 bases fit TRBD1. The germline gives CDR1 SEHNR, CDR2 FQNEAQ (reference sequence). V lost 4 bases, J lost 7 bases, and 3 bases stayed unmatched. This CDR3 has 12 residues. CDR3 bases: TGTGCCAGCAGCTCGACAGGGCTGACCCAGTACTTC. This encodes CASSSTGLTQYF. The full variable domain, in which reference TRBV7-9 and TRBJ2-5 provide the parts outside the CDR3, is DTGVSQNPRHKITKRGQNVTFRCDPISEHNRLYWYRQTLGQGPEFLTYFQNEAQLEKSRLLSDRFSAERPKGSFSTLEIQRTEQGDSAMYLCASSSTGLTQYFGPGTRLLVL.

This clonotype was seen at least ten times. This beta chain appears as a stray read in a library generated for alpha chains; its size is not informative. V usage is TRBV12-3 or TRBV12-4 and J usage is TRBJ1-5, with 8 nucleotides matching TRBD1. V was clipped by 6 bases and J by 7 bases; unmatched bases: 5. The CDR3 is 13 residues long. CDR3 coding DNA: TGTGCCAGCAGGGGACAGGAGGGACAGCCCCAGCATTTT. Protein sequence: CASRGQEGQPQHF.

By its share, this clonotype is medium-sized (0.01 to 0.1%). This beta chain is a stray read from a library made for alpha chains; its abundance is not meaningful. CDR3 DNA sequence: TGTGCCAGCAGCCCTACGACAGGGAAAGAGACCCAGTACTTC. It translates to CASSPTTGKETQYF. The rearrangement joins TRBV7-8 to TRBJ2-5; 7 nucleotides match TRBD1. The V gene end was trimmed by 5 bases and the J gene end by 3 bases; junction bases not matched to a gene: 6. Germline CDR1 reads SGHVS; CDR2 reads FQNEAQ. This CDR3 is built from 14 residues.

This clonotype is labeled large. This beta chain is an unintended read in a library built for alpha chains; its size means little. The chain combines TRBV7-9 with TRBJ2-6, with a tentative D call TRBD1 (5 bases). Between the trimmed V and J ends, which lost 5 bases and 2 bases, there was a span of 10 bases. The length of the CDR3 is 15 residues. Germline V gene sequence: CDR1 SEHNR, CDR2 FQNEAQ (reference sequence). The CDR3 loop is CASSPARAGANVLTF. As DNA, the CDR3 is TGTGCCAGCAGCCCAGCCAGGGCTGGGGCCAACGTCCTGACTTTC.

Many counts were recorded for this clonotype. The library was built for alpha chains, so this beta chain is an off-target read and its size means little. The genes are TRBV11-2 and TRBJ2-1, with no clear D. Germline V gene data show CDR1 as SGHAT and CDR2 as FQNNGV. Trimming removed 7 bases at V and 2 bases at J, with 12 bases between. The CDR3 is 14 amino acids. The CDR3 coding sequence is TGTGCCAGCAACCCGACGTTAGCCTACAATGAGCAGTTCTTC. Amino acids: CASNPTLAYNEQFF. Variable domain in full (rest from reference TRBV11-2 and TRBJ2-1): EAGVAQSPRYKIIEKRQSVAFWCNPISGHATLYWYQQILGQGPKLLIQFQNNGVVDDSQLPKDRFSAERLKGVDSTLKIQPAKLEDSAVYLCASNPTLAYNEQFFGPGTRLTVL.

This clonotype was counted ten times or more. This beta chain turned up in a library designed for alpha chains; as an off-target read, its abundance says little. The V call is TRBV3-1, the J call TRBJ2-7; 8 positions agree with TRBD2. The V and J ends lost 1 base and 3 bases, in that order; junction bases with no gene match: 2. This CDR3 has 14 amino acids. The germline V gene encodes CDR1 LGHDT and CDR2 YNNKEL (reference sequence). CDR3 bases: TGTGCCAGCAGCCAAGGGGGACTAGTCTACGAGCAGTACTTC. It encodes CASSQGGLVYEQYF.

This clonotype is medium-sized within its sample. Little can be read into the size of this beta chain, an off-target read in a library designed for alpha chains. The V call is TRBV12-3 or TRBV12-4, the J call TRBJ1-1; 7 nucleotides match TRBD1. V shed 4 bases, J shed 2 bases, and the junction held 4 bases outside the gene matches. CDR3 length: 14 amino acids. CDR3 loop: CASSSQGGNTEAFF. The DNA of the CDR3 is TGTGCCAGCAGTTCCCAGGGGGGAAACACTGAAGCTTTCTTT.

This clonotype was counted ten times or more. Since the library was made to target alpha chains, this beta chain is a stray read and its abundance is not meaningful. The rearrangement links TRBV7-2 to TRBJ2-7; 8 bases line up with TRBD2. Germline V gene sequence: CDR1 SGHTA, CDR2 FQGNSA. This CDR3 comprises 15 residues. With 5 bases clipped from V and 6 bases from J, the junction kept 12 bases outside the gene matches. CDR3 DNA sequence: TGTGCCAGCAGCCCCCCGGGACTAGTTTCATCCGAGCAGTACTTC. Translation gives CASSPPGLVSSEQYF.